The 25 T cell receptor beta chains below come from one sample, sequenced in a study of blood T cell repertoires in COVID-19. Assay: immunoSEQ multiplex PCR; the TCRdb copy retains only in-frame clones and omits some. The table includes over 350,000 clones, nearly 90% detected once. What was sequenced was PBMCs or T cells enriched from blood (not recorded which). The origin of the receptors is a woman aged 18-30 years with acute COVID-19.

The chain uses TRBV4-2 and TRBJ2-7, with D tentatively TRBD1 (6 bases). The CDR3 is 18 amino acids. With 0 bases removed from V and 2 bases from J, the gap between germline ends came to 20 bases. Germline values: CDR1 LGHNA, CDR2 YNFKEQ. The CDR3 sequence: CASSQEGWGPQATYEQYF. The CDR3 nucleotides read TGTGCCAGCAGCCAAGAAGGGTGGGGGCCCCAAGCTACCTACGAGCAGTACTTC.

The chain combines TRBV5-4 with TRBJ1-3; D is undetermined. Germline loops: CDR1 SGHNT, CDR2 YYREEE (reference sequence). There are 17 residues in the CDR3. Trimming cost V 4 bases and J 0 bases, with 17 bases left between them. As DNA, the CDR3 is TGTGCCAGCAGCCCACGTGAGGGCGTCAACTCTGGAAACACCATATATTTT. It codes for CASSPREGVNSGNTIYF.

The gene calls are TRBV27 and TRBJ1-2, with a possible D match to TRBD1 (5 bases). V was shortened by 2 bases and J by 0 bases, with 13 bases between the two germline ends. This CDR3 is 16 amino acids long. From germline, CDR1 is MNHEY and CDR2 SMNVEV (reference sequence). The CDR3 loop reads CASSLTKQETNYGYTF. As DNA, the CDR3 is TGTGCCAGCAGTTTAACCAAACAGGAAACTAACTATGGCTACACCTTC.

The chain combines TRBV28 with TRBJ2-2; TRBD1 matches at 7 bases. The J segment lost 1 base and the V segment lost 2 bases, leaving 4 bases of the junction unmatched. The CDR3 sequence is 16 residues long. CDR1 and CDR2 from the germline V gene are MDHEN and SYDVKM. CDR3 coding DNA: TGTGCCAGCAGTTTACCTGGGACAGAGAACACCGGGGAGCTGTTTTTT. Its translation: CASSLPGTENTGELFF.

The chain employs TRBV7-9 and TRBJ2-1; 11 bases are a match to TRBD2. The V gene's germline CDR1 is SEHNR and CDR2 FQNEAQ (reference sequence). J gave up 6 bases and V 4 bases, and 8 bases lay outside the gene matches. The CDR3 is made up of 16 amino acids. CDR3 sequence reads: CASSSKTSGRTNEQFF. The CDR3 DNA reads TGTGCCAGCAGCTCTAAAACTAGCGGGAGAACCAATGAGCAGTTCTTC.

CDR3 loop: CASSERPGSEAFF. CDR3 sequence (DNA): TGTGCCAGCAGTGAACGGCCAGGTTCTGAAGCTTTCTTT. This rearrangement joins TRBV2 to TRBJ1-1; D gene uncertain. Trimming removed 2 bases from V and 6 bases from J, with 10 bases in between. The CDR3 length is 13 residues. Germline V lookup: CDR1 SNHLY, CDR2 FYNNEI.

The CDR3 loop reads CASRGRDGNTIYF. CDR3 nucleotide sequence: TGTGCCAGCAGGGGGCGGGATGGAAACACCATATATTTT. The gene calls are TRBV6-5 and TRBJ1-3; a weak D match, TRBD1 (5 bases). This CDR3 is 13 amino acids long. Germline V lookup: CDR1 MNHEY, CDR2 SVGAGI. V lost 6 bases, J lost 3 bases, and 9 bases lay in between.

The table lists this clone with a count of one. The chain recombines TRBV18 with TRBJ2-7, with 7 bases that match TRBD1. V gave up 3 bases and J gave up 5 bases; unmatched junction bases: 10. In germline, CDR1 is KGHSH, CDR2 LQKENI. The CDR3 extends over 15 amino acids. The CDR3 here is CASSPSPGGIHEQYF. The CDR3 DNA follows: TGTGCCAGCTCACCGTCGCCAGGGGGTATACACGAGCAGTACTTC.

The genes are TRBV3-1 (or the pseudogene TRBV3-2) and TRBJ2-1; D is possibly TRBD2 (6 bases). Deletions cut 3 bases from V and 9 bases from J, with 12 bases between. Germline values: CDR1 LGHDT, CDR2 YNNKEL (reference sequence). CDR3 length: 13 amino acids. The DNA for the CDR3 is TGTGCCAGCAGCCAGACACTAGCTGGTGAGCAGTTCTTC. Its translation is CASSQTLAGEQFF.

This chain links TRBV7-9 with TRBJ1-4, with D unresolved. V was trimmed by 4 bases and J by 0 bases, leaving 9 bases between them. In germline, CDR1 is SEHNR, CDR2 FQNEAQ (reference sequence). The CDR3 runs to 15 residues. CDR3 amino acids: CASSSLVATNEKLFF. Here the CDR3 DNA reads TGTGCCAGCAGCTCCCTCGTTGCAACTAATGAAAAACTGTTTTTT. The whole variable domain, filled in from reference TRBV7-9 and TRBJ1-4, reads DTGVSQNPRHKITKRGQNVTFRCDPISEHNRLYWYRQTLGQGPEFLTYFQNEAQLEKSRLLSDRFSAERPKGSFSTLEIQRTEQGDSAMYLCASSSLVATNEKLFFGSGTQLSVL.

V gene TRBV28 combines with J gene TRBJ2-2; 10 nucleotides match TRBD2. The germline V gene has CDR1 MDHEN and CDR2 SYDVKM. The CDR3 is 15 amino acids. With V trimmed by 3 bases and J by 5 bases, 3 bases remained unmatched. CDR3 in amino acids: CASSFLAGGTGELFF. In DNA, the CDR3 is TGTGCCAGCAGTTTTTTAGCGGGAGGTACCGGGGAGCTGTTTTTT. Looking up the rest from reference TRBV28 and TRBJ2-2 gives the full variable domain: DVKVTQSSRYLVKRTGEKVFLECVQDMDHENMFWYRQDPGLGLRLIYFSYDVKMKEKGDIPEGYSVSREKKERFSLILESASTNQTSMYLCASSFLAGGTGELFFGEGSRLTVL.

This clone turned up a few times. The CDR3 spells CASSPSGSRNEQFF. In DNA form, the CDR3 reads TGTGCCAGCTCACCATCCGGGAGCAGGAATGAGCAGTTCTTC. The chain is built from TRBV18 and TRBJ2-1; D might be TRBD2 (6 bases). V was trimmed by 2 bases and J by 7 bases, leaving 12 bases between them. This CDR3 comprises 14 residues. Germline-derived CDR1 and CDR2 are KGHSH and LQKENI.

The chain uses TRBV25-1 and TRBJ1-1, with D maybe TRBD1 (5 bases). This CDR3 contains 13 residues. Between the trimmed V and J ends, which lost 8 bases and 1 base, there was a span of 11 bases. Germline CDR1 MGHDK, CDR2 SYGVNS. The CDR3: CASCTGPNTEAFF. CDR3 sequence (DNA): TGTGCCAGCTGTACAGGACCGAACACTGAAGCTTTCTTT.

This rearrangement joins TRBV4-3 to TRBJ2-2, with D possibly TRBD2 on 6 matching bases. There are 15 residues in the CDR3. The germline V gene encodes CDR1 LGHNA and CDR2 YSLEER. V was shortened by 3 bases and J by 4 bases, with 12 bases between the two germline ends. The CDR3 DNA reads TGCGCCAGCAGCCAGCAGAGGGAGGCCACCGGGGAGCTGTTTTTT. Translation: CASSQQREATGELFF.

On this clone: This specimen includes other DNA sequences encoding the same CDR3. This rearrangement joins TRBV15 to TRBJ1-4; 8 nucleotides match TRBD1. Germline V gives CDR1 LNHNV, CDR2 YYDKDF (reference sequence). The trim removed 2 bases at V and 7 bases at J, leaving 6 bases unmatched. The CDR3 is made up of 15 amino acids. The DNA of the CDR3 is TGTGCCACCAGCAGAACGGACAGGGAGGGTGAAAAACTGTTTTTT. Translating it yields CATSRTDREGEKLFF.

The chain links TRBV15 to TRBJ1-4; D call uncertain. With 1 base removed from V and 6 bases from J, the gap between germline ends came to 18 bases. The CDR3 runs to 17 residues. Germline CDR1 LNHNV, CDR2 YYDKDF (reference sequence). The CDR3 sequence: CATSRVSRGGGDEKLFF. CDR3 in DNA: TGTGCCACCAGCAGAGTAAGCCGAGGTGGCGGCGATGAAAAACTGTTTTTT.

The V call is TRBV10-3, the J call TRBJ1-5, with D tentatively TRBD1 (6 bases). With 8 bases removed from V and 1 base from J, the gap between germline ends came to 15 bases. CDR1 and CDR2 (germline): ENHRY, SYGVKD. CDR3 length equals 15 residues. The CDR3 nucleotides are TGTGCCATCCACCCGGGACATGACAGCAATCAGCCCCAGCATTTT. Translated, it gives CAIHPGHDSNQPQHF.

The chain joins TRBV30 to TRBJ2-3; 12 nucleotides line up with TRBD2. Germline CDR1 and CDR2: GTSNPN and SVGIG (reference sequence). Unmatched junction bases numbered 6, after V lost 4 bases and J lost 4 bases. The CDR3 length is 15 residues. CDR3 coding DNA: TGTGCCTGGACTCCGACTAGCGGGAGATCAGATACGCAGTATTTT. Protein: CAWTPTSGRSDTQYF.

The genes are TRBV7-6 and TRBJ1-5; D unclear. CDR3 length: 16 amino acids. With 5 bases removed from V and 3 bases from J, the gap between germline ends came to 17 bases. Germline V gene sequence: CDR1 SGHVS, CDR2 FNYEAQ. CDR3 in DNA: TGTGCCAGCAGCGTACTTAGCGGGGATTTCAATCAGCCCCAGCATTTT. Translation: CASSVLSGDFNQPQHF.

Here the CDR3 reads CASSQIFPGLAGAVGELFF. DNA for the CDR3: TGTGCCAGCAGTCAAATTTTCCCGGGACTAGCGGGAGCGGTCGGGGAGCTGTTTTTT. V and J are TRBV2 and TRBJ2-2; 14 nucleotides match TRBD2. In germline, CDR1 is SNHLY, CDR2 FYNNEI. The CDR3 is 19 amino acids. The ends lost 5 bases at V and 7 bases at J; junction bases unmatched: 15.

The chain uses TRBV7-9 and TRBJ1-2; D gene uncertain. V lost 1 base to trimming and J lost 8 bases, with 8 bases between them. The germline V gene encodes CDR1 SEHNR and CDR2 FQNEAQ (reference sequence). There are 12 residues in the CDR3. The DNA of the CDR3 is TGTGCCAGCAGCTTAGTTCGTTTGGGCTACACCTTC. Translating it yields CASSLVRLGYTF.

This clone was recorded once. The chain couples TRBV5-5 to TRBJ1-5; 8 bases are shared with TRBD1. Germline CDR1 is SGHKS and CDR2 is YYEKEE (reference sequence). The V gene end was trimmed by 3 bases and the J gene end by 0 bases; junction bases not matched to a gene: 11. This CDR3 spans 18 amino acids. The CDR3 DNA reads TGTGCCAGCAGCTGGGGACAGGCGAGAGGTTATAGCAATCAGCCCCAGCATTTT. Translated, it gives CASSWGQARGYSNQPQHF.

V usage is TRBV7-2 and J usage is TRBJ2-5, with 10 bases identical to TRBD2. This CDR3 comprises 16 residues. Germline trimming cut 4 bases from V and 4 bases from J; bases unmatched to any gene: 9. Per the germline V gene, CDR1 is SGHTA and CDR2 is FQGNSA. The CDR3: CASSSTSGRARETQYF. CDR3 sequence (DNA): TGTGCCAGCAGCTCCACCAGCGGGAGGGCCAGAGAGACCCAGTACTTC.

The rearrangement joins TRBV5-1 to TRBJ2-1; 9 bases match TRBD1. The CDR3 totals 13 residues. Germline loops: CDR1 SGHRS, CDR2 YFSETQ. V shed 4 bases and J 7 bases; nucleotides not matched to a gene: 3. CDR3 region: CASSTGTGNEQFF. CDR3 DNA sequence: TGCGCCAGCAGCACCGGGACAGGGAATGAGCAGTTCTTC.

The CDR3 spells CSVERDRGQAFF. The CDR3, as DNA: TGCAGCGTTGAACGGGACAGGGGGCAAGCTTTCTTT. J is TRBJ1-1 and V is TRBV29-1, with 12 bases matching TRBD1. Germline loops: CDR1 SQVTM, CDR2 ANQGSEA. The CDR3 is 12 residues long. V lost 2 bases and J lost 9; bases outside the gene matches: 1.